Below are 21 T cell receptor beta chains sequenced from a single sample in a study of CD8+ T cells in alopecia areata. Following extraction, RNA underwent reverse transcription to cDNA, which served as the sequencing template. Sequencing used immunoSEQ multiplex PCR; TCRdb keeps in-frame clones, though not all of them. The table lists some 160,000 clones, about three fifths of them singletons. Sequencing was performed on CD8+ T cells sorted from blood. The source of these receptors is a human donor in good health.

This clone was seen a few times. V and J are TRBV28 and TRBJ2-7; D gene ambiguous. V lost 6 bases and J 2 bases, leaving 8 bases between the germline ends. The CDR3 has 12 amino acids. Per the germline V gene, CDR1 is MDHEN and CDR2 is SYDVKM. The CDR3 DNA reads as TGTGCCAGCAGGCCAGGCACCTACGAGCAGTACTTC. This gives the protein CASRPGTYEQYF.

V usage is TRBV6-6 and J usage is TRBJ2-3; 10 bases map to TRBD1. Unmatched junction bases numbered 9, after V lost 6 bases and J lost 3 bases. This CDR3 contains 16 residues. CDR1 and CDR2 from the germline V gene are MNHNY and SVGAGI (reference sequence). CDR3 region: CASRSRQGAKTDTQYF. CDR3 DNA sequence: TGTGCCAGCAGATCCCGACAGGGGGCGAAAACAGATACGCAGTATTTT.

This chain joins TRBV30 and TRBJ2-4, with D unresolved. The CDR3 is 12 amino acids. Trimming removed 4 bases at V and 3 bases at J, with 7 bases between. Germline CDR1 GTSNPN, CDR2 SVGIG (reference sequence). The CDR3 spells CAWTGRKNIQYF. The CDR3, as DNA: TGTGCCTGGACCGGGCGCAAAAACATTCAGTACTTC.

This clone appeared a few times. The chain uses TRBV4-2 and TRBJ1-2; D not resolved. Germline V gives CDR1 LGHNA, CDR2 YNFKEQ. The CDR3 has 12 amino acids. V gave up 7 bases and J gave up 8 bases, with 14 bases separating them. The CDR3 bases are TGTGCCAGCACCCTGGGTGGAGTCGGCTACACCTTC. Its protein is CASTLGGVGYTF.

In its sample, this clone was seen a few times. The chain links TRBV6-5 to TRBJ2-3; TRBD1 aligns across 8 bases. J lost 8 bases, V lost 11 bases, and 9 bases had no gene match. The germline V gene encodes CDR1 MNHEY and CDR2 SVGAGI. This CDR3 spans 12 amino acids. This chain's CDR3 is CAAGTGSSTQYF. The CDR3 DNA follows: TGTGCCGCTGGGACAGGCTCCTCTACGCAGTATTTT.

The chain has TRBV27 and TRBJ2-2; weak D call: TRBD1 (5 bases). Trimming pared 2 bases from V and 4 bases from J, leaving 17 bases between. CDR3 size: 17 residues. CDR1 and CDR2 (germline): MNHEY, SMNVEV (reference sequence). The CDR3 region has the DNA TGTGCCAGCAGTTTAAGGGGTGGGGAAGTGGGCACCGGGGAGCTGTTTTTT. Protein: CASSLRGGEVGTGELFF.

V and J are TRBV29-1 and TRBJ2-3; 8 bases are a match to TRBD2. The CDR3 length is 17 residues. J gave up 2 bases and V 4 bases, and 14 bases lay outside the gene matches. CDR1 is SQVTM, CDR2 ANQGSEA, per germline. This CDR3 reads CSVVSRIAGSATDTQYF. For the CDR3, the DNA is TGCAGCGTTGTGTCGAGGATAGCGGGGTCGGCCACAGATACGCAGTATTTT.

The chain has TRBV11-2 and TRBJ2-2; 7 bases line up with TRBD1. The junction had 10 bases not matched to a gene; V was cut back by 4 bases and J by 2 bases. Per germline, CDR1 SGHAT and CDR2 FQNNGV. CDR3 length equals 17 residues. The CDR3 protein is CASSSYWTGHNTGELFF. The CDR3, as DNA: TGTGCCAGCAGCTCCTACTGGACAGGCCATAACACCGGGGAGCTGTTTTTT.

The chain employs TRBV27 and TRBJ2-1; TRBD2 is a possible D gene (5 bases). V gave up 6 bases and J gave up 7 bases, with 16 bases separating them. CDR1 and CDR2 (germline): MNHEY, SMNVEV (reference sequence). The CDR3 has 14 residues. The CDR3 DNA reads as TGTGCCAGCAGGCCGGGGTCGGTACAGAATGAGCAGTTCTTC. Amino acids: CASRPGSVQNEQFF.

The chain employs TRBV2 and TRBJ2-2, with D perhaps matching TRBD1 (5 bases). V was clipped by 6 bases and J by 4 bases, with 15 bases between them. The CDR3 is 15 residues long. CDR1 is SNHLY and CDR2 is FYNNEI in the germline V gene. CDR3 sequence reads: CASRKDTQPTGELFF. The CDR3 nucleotides read TGTGCCAGCAGGAAGGACACACAGCCCACCGGGGAGCTGTTTTTT.

V and J are TRBV29-1 and TRBJ2-1; D is unresolved. The CDR3 has 14 amino acids. V was shortened by 4 bases and J by 5 bases, with 15 bases between the two germline ends. CDR1 is SQVTM and CDR2 is ANQGSEA in the germline V gene. DNA of the CDR3: TGCAGCGTTGTTTCCCTTTATGGGGACAATGAGCAGTTCTTC. Protein product: CSVVSLYGDNEQFF.

The V call is TRBV5-6, the J call TRBJ1-5; D unresolved. Between the trimmed V and J ends, which lost 7 bases and 1 base, there was a span of 6 bases. CDR3 length: 12 residues. CDR1 and CDR2 (germline): SGHDT, YYEEEE. The CDR3 loop is CASSESNQPQHF. Here the CDR3 DNA reads TGTGCCAGCTCGGAGAGCAATCAGCCCCAGCATTTT.

The chain couples TRBV6-5 to TRBJ2-1; possible D gene TRBD2, 5 bases. Germline CDR1 is MNHEY and CDR2 is SVGAGI. CDR3 length: 14 residues. V was cut by 0 bases and J by 4 bases, with 7 bases left in between. The chain's CDR3 is CASSYSSGYNEQFF. DNA of the CDR3: TGTGCCAGCAGTTACTCCTCGGGGTACAATGAGCAGTTCTTC.

A few counts support this clone. The rearrangement joins TRBV5-1 to TRBJ2-1; D perhaps matches TRBD1 (6 bases). Germline CDR1 SGHRS, CDR2 YFSETQ. V was shortened by 5 bases and J by 8 bases, with 14 bases between the two germline ends. The CDR3 extends over 13 amino acids. The CDR3 region is CASRNRERDEQFF. The CDR3 DNA reads as TGCGCCAGCAGAAACAGGGAGAGAGATGAGCAGTTCTTC.

The chain recombines TRBV29-1 with TRBJ1-2, with TRBD1 matching 9 bases. Germline V gene data show CDR1 as SQVTM and CDR2 as ANQGSEA. The V gene end was trimmed by 4 bases and the J gene end by 6 bases; junction bases not matched to a gene: 6. This CDR3 comprises 13 residues. The CDR3 DNA follows: TGCAGCGTTGGGCGACAGGGGGTAGATGGCTACACCTTC. It translates to CSVGRQGVDGYTF.

This clone turned up a few times. This chain links TRBV4-2 with TRBJ1-5; no clear D. V lost 0 bases and J lost 7, with 10 bases in between. Germline V gene data show CDR1 as LGHNA and CDR2 as YNFKEQ. This CDR3 contains 14 residues. This chain's CDR3 is CASSQDREGQPQHF. The CDR3 DNA reads TGTGCCAGCAGCCAAGATCGTGAAGGACAGCCCCAGCATTTT.

The J gene is TRBJ2-5, the V gene TRBV2; the D gene is possibly TRBD1 (6 bases). Germline CDR1 is SNHLY and CDR2 is FYNNEI. The CDR3 length is 15 residues. Trimming took off 8 bases at V and 7 bases at J, with 23 bases between the two ends. CDR3 residues: CASGSIVRGLMTQYF. The CDR3 bases are TGTGCCAGCGGATCCATTGTCAGGGGTCTGATGACCCAGTACTTC.

The chain employs TRBV7-9 and TRBJ2-1; D may be TRBD1 (6 bases). The CDR3 extends over 15 amino acids. Germline assignment: CDR1 SEHNR and CDR2 FQNEAQ (reference sequence). V shed 4 bases and J shed 8 bases, with 18 bases lying between them. The CDR3 here is CASSSVQGSSDEQFF. CDR3 in DNA: TGTGCCAGCAGCTCAGTTCAGGGGTCAAGCGATGAGCAGTTCTTC.

The chain is built from TRBV9 and TRBJ2-1; D is unresolved. V was clipped by 0 bases and J by 6 bases, with 7 bases between them. This CDR3 is built from 13 residues. CDR1 is SGDLS and CDR2 is YYNGEE in the germline V gene. The CDR3 DNA reads as TGTGCCAGCAGCGTAGGCCTCATCAATGAGCAGTTCTTC. It codes for CASSVGLINEQFF. Full variable domain (rest looked up from reference TRBV9 and TRBJ2-1): DSGVTQTPKHLITATGQRVTLRCSPRSGDLSVYWYQQSLDQGLQFLIQYYNGEERAKGNILERFSAQQFPDLHSELNLSSLELGDSALYFCASSVGLINEQFFGPGTRLTVL.

The chain combines TRBV5-6 with TRBJ2-5; D gene unclear. CDR3 length equals 13 residues. V shed 4 bases and J shed 2 bases, with 9 bases lying between them. CDR1 is SGHDT and CDR2 is YYEEEE in the germline V gene. DNA for the CDR3: TGTGCCAGCAGCCCCTTGGGTCAAGAGACCCAGTACTTC. Protein product: CASSPLGQETQYF.

The rearrangement uses TRBV15 and TRBJ2-7; D is perhaps TRBD2 (6 bases). V gave up 1 base and J gave up 11 bases, with 21 bases separating them. CDR1 and CDR2 from the germline V gene are LNHNV and YYDKDF (reference sequence). CDR3 length equals 15 residues. Here the CDR3 DNA reads TGTGCCACCAGCAGAGGTAGGGAGGTCCCCTACCCCAAGTACTTC. Translated: CATSRGREVPYPKYF.